A selection of T cell receptor beta chains follows, all from one sample in a study of identical twins. One entry per CDR3 protein results from TCRdb running MiXCR on the 5' RACE reads. The sample has hundreds of thousands of distinct CDR3 sequences, more than 6.5% seen once; the top ten hold approximately 2.1%. A further study also used this sample, focusing on yellow fever vaccine responses in identical twins.

The material sequenced was memory (CD45RO+) T cells sorted from blood. The receptor source for this set is a woman aged 18-30 years in good health. The CDR3 runs from the conserved cysteine through the conserved F or W.

j_call,v_call,cdr3_aa
TRBJ2-7,TRBV6-5,CASSYLAGGSYEQYF
TRBJ1-4,TRBV2,CAGTRDRGTNEKLFF
TRBJ1-6,TRBV12-3/TRBV12-4,CASMPGTGWGSYNSPLHF
TRBJ2-1,TRBV10-3,CAISSQANIYNEQFF
TRBJ2-1,TRBV7-6,CASSLVLTDYNEQFF
TRBJ2-7,TRBV28,CASGGGMYEQYF
TRBJ2-7,TRBV13,CASSLGAMGRGYEQYF
TRBJ2-2,TRBV3-1,CASSPTKTTQGAQGTGELFF
TRBJ2-5,TRBV14,CASSPNRVRETQYF
TRBJ1-6,TRBV28,CASSLGSKNSPLHF
TRBJ2-7,TRBV25-1,CASSGIGRDSKDDYEQYF
TRBJ1-1,TRBV20-1,CSAKTGDTEAFF
TRBJ1-1,TRBV27,CVTGITNTEAFF
TRBJ2-5,TRBV19,CASRAQGETQYF
TRBJ2-7,TRBV12-3/TRBV12-4,CASSLRASGRISEQYF
TRBJ1-1,TRBV10-3,CAISEGGRTEAFF